Sequencing of this T cell receptor (beta chain) was carried out in a study of blood T cell repertoires in COVID-19. Study summary: Material from acute and convalescent COVID-19 was sourced from the United States, Italy and Spain. The analysed material was cDNA or gDNA that came from T cells, B-cell-depleted T cells, or PBMCs.

As processed by the authors: Scientists estimated how many nucleated cells there were by amplifying reference gene primers. Some clones are missing from TCRdb's copy, which holds only in-frame ones; the method was immunoSEQ multiplex PCR. That table supplies the V and J calls and clone size; D and trimming were determined from the DNA. The repertoire consists of over 350,000 clones, with roughly 90% occurring once and the leading ten covering roughly 1.4%. Sequences were obtained from peripheral blood. This TCR derives from a woman under 40 with active or convalescent COVID-19.

CDR3 nucleotide sequence: TGCAGTGCTATAGGGGCCCATGGCTACACCTTC. This sequence encodes CSAIGAHGYTF. This chain links TRBV20-1 with TRBJ1-2, with a possible D match to TRBD1 (5 bases). Trimming shortened V by 4 bases and J by 6 bases, and 9 bases separated the two germline ends. This CDR3 contains 11 residues. The germline V gene encodes CDR1 DFQATT and CDR2 SNEGSKA (reference sequence).